Below, one TCR beta chain is given with its context. What it recognizes is unknown. Primers: 60 Vbeta forward and 13 Jbeta reverse. Clones were read by immunoSEQ multiplex PCR, and TCRdb kept only the in-frame ones, dropping some. The sample holds about 37,000 clones; around 81% are singletons and the top ten take almost 9.5%. This sample is part of a study of cytomegalovirus exposure and HLA in healthy donors. J was trimmed by 5 bases and V by 5 bases; bases with no gene match: 8. Germline V gene sequence: CDR1 SGHVS, CDR2 FNYEAQ. The CDR3 contains 14 residues. The study's findings and limits: Immune exposure information comprised only CMV serostatus.

This receptor was identified in a woman aged 40 to 49 in good health and CMV-seronegative. The specimen was PBMCs. The chain carries TRBV7-6 and TRBJ2-5, with TRBD2 matching 7 bases. In DNA form, the CDR3 reads TGTGCCAGCAGCCCGGGGGGTGGTCCGGAGACCCAGTACTTC. Protein product: CASSPGGGPETQYF.